Listed below are T cell receptor beta chains from one sample, sequenced in a study of T cell changes during pregnancy in multiple sclerosis. Generated by immunoSEQ multiplex PCR, the TCRdb table keeps only in-frame clones and is missing some. The table includes 66,000 or so clones, 85% to 90% detected once. The specimen was peripheral blood, collected in the first trimester of pregnancy. These TCRs come from a female donor in good health, enrolled as a control in a pregnancy study. CDR3s include the opening cysteine and the closing phenylalanine or tryptophan.

V: TRBV7-6
length: 14
J: TRBJ2-7
CDR3: CASSQGGAGYEQYF

V: TRBV30
length: 12
J: TRBJ1-2
CDR3: CAWSVLNYGYTF

V: TRBV30
length: 14
J: TRBJ2-7
CDR3: CAWSVGRLSYEQYF

V: TRBV14
length: 12
J: TRBJ1-1
CDR3: CASSHLNTEAFF

V: TRBV30
length: 12
J: TRBJ1-1
CDR3: CAWGALNTEAFF

V: TRBV7-2
length: 18
J: TRBJ2-3
CDR3: CASSRPRSGGARSDTQYF

V: TRBV13
length: 15
J: TRBJ2-7
CDR3: CASSIRDRGVHEQYF

V: TRBV27
length: 14
J: TRBJ2-7
CDR3: CASSPTMTGSEQYF

V: TRBV2
length: 16
J: TRBJ1-1
CDR3: CASSRLRQTLNTEAFF

V: TRBV5-6
length: 14
J: TRBJ2-7
CDR3: CASSFGGPSYEQYF

V: TRBV4-3
length: 15
J: TRBJ1-2
CDR3: CASSQDAQGSYGYTF

V: TRBV6-4
length: 14
J: TRBJ1-1
CDR3: CASSPDRTGVRAFF

V: TRBV11-2
length: 15
J: TRBJ2-7
CDR3: CASSSTLAGSYEQYF

V: TRBV6-4
length: 15
J: TRBJ2-3
CDR3: CASSVALGGADTQYF

V: TRBV4-1
length: 22
J: TRBJ2-1
CDR3: CASSQGGSLPGVLAGRRDEQFF

V: TRBV10-3
length: 18
J: TRBJ2-3
CDR3: CAISAQAGATSSTDTQYF

V: TRBV7-9
length: 16
J: TRBJ1-4
CDR3: CASSLGHPLTNEKLFF

V: TRBV5-1
length: 16
J: TRBJ2-3
CDR3: CASSPNPQGPSDTQYF

V: TRBV5-1
length: 12
J: TRBJ1-2
CDR3: CASQGTGNGYTF

V: TRBV6-5
length: 14
J: TRBJ1-1
CDR3: CASCPARANTEAFF

V: TRBV11-3
length: 15
J: TRBJ2-6
CDR3: CASSTGISGANVLTF

V: TRBV5-1
length: 16
J: TRBJ2-5
CDR3: CASSLSAGGFQETQYF

V: TRBV6-1
length: 14
J: TRBJ2-3
CDR3: CAGKLAGGTDTQYF

V: TRBV30
length: 11
J: TRBJ1-1
CDR3: CAWAAGAEAFF

V: TRBV6-1
length: 14
J: TRBJ2-2
CDR3: CASSQDTNTGELFF

V: TRBV7-3
length: 16
J: TRBJ2-3
CDR3: CASSSGLAGVRDTQYF